This TCR beta chain was observed in a study of cytomegalovirus exposure and HLA in healthy donors. There are 17 residues in the CDR3. V shed 1 base, J shed 0 bases, and the junction held 9 bases outside the gene matches. Germline CDR1 and CDR2: LGHNA and YSLEER. With 60 Vbeta and 13 Jbeta primers, the PCR was carried out. TCRdb's copy holds only in-frame clones and misses some; the assay was immunoSEQ multiplex PCR. The repertoire has roughly 150,000 clones, 80% of them found once; the top ten carry roughly 9.7%. The V and J genes are TRBV4-3 and TRBJ2-7; 7 nucleotides line up with TRBD2. Input material: PBMCs. This clonotype was sampled from a young man in good health and CMV-seropositive. The CDR3 coding sequence is TGCGCCAGCAGCCAAGGAATGGCGGGAGCCTACTCCTACGAGCAGTACTTC. Residues: CASSQGMAGAYSYEQYF.